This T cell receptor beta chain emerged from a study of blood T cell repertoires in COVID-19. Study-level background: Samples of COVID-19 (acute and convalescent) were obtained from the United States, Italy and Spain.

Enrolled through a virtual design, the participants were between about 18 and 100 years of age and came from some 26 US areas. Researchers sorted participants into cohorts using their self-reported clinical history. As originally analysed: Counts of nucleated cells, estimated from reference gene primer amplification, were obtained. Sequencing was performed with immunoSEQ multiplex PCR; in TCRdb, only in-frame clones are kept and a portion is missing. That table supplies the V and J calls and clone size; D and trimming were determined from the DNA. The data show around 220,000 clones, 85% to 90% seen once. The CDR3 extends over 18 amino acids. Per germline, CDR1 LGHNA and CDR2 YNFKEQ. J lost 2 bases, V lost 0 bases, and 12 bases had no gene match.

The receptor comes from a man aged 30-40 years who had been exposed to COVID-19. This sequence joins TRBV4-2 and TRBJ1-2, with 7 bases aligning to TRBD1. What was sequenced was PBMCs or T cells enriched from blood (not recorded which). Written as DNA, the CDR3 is TGTGCCAGCAGCCAAGAAGGGGCCGCTTCACAGGGGAACTATGGCTACACCTTC. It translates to CASSQEGAASQGNYGYTF.